The entry below gives a single T cell receptor beta chain sequence along with its context. The target antigen is unknown. The sample is drawn from a study of T cell responses to AZD1222 COVID-19 vaccine. Study summary: Both about-4-week and about-12-week second-dose recipients were combined.

This CDR3 contains 14 residues. Germline-derived CDR1 and CDR2 are KGHSH and LQKENI. The ends were cut back, 3 bases at V and 3 bases at J, with 11 bases in the middle. Sequenced by immunoSEQ multiplex PCR; TCRdb stores in-frame clones only, minus some. The data show about 150,000 clones, with around 90% seen just once and around 1.7% held by the top ten. Study-wide points: Regions left unmutated in variants are reportedly the target of nearly half of spike-specific TCRs. Recipients of two AZD1222 doses showed rising Spike-specific TCR breadth and depth.

This TCR was recovered from an adult in good health. This chain joins TRBV18 and TRBJ1-1, with D possibly being TRBD1 (6 bases). The sample was peripheral blood, taken on day 0 of AZD1222 vaccination. CDR3 nucleotide sequence: TGTGCCAGCTCACCGACCAGGGGTGACACTGAAGCTTTCTTT. Its translation is CASSPTRGDTEAFF. Looking up the rest from reference TRBV18 and TRBJ1-1 gives the full variable domain: NAGVMQNPRHLVRRRGQEARLRCSPMKGHSHVYWYRQLPEEGLKFMVYLQKENIIDESGMPKERFSAEFPKEGPSILRIQQVVRGDSAAYFCASSPTRGDTEAFFGQGTRLTVV.